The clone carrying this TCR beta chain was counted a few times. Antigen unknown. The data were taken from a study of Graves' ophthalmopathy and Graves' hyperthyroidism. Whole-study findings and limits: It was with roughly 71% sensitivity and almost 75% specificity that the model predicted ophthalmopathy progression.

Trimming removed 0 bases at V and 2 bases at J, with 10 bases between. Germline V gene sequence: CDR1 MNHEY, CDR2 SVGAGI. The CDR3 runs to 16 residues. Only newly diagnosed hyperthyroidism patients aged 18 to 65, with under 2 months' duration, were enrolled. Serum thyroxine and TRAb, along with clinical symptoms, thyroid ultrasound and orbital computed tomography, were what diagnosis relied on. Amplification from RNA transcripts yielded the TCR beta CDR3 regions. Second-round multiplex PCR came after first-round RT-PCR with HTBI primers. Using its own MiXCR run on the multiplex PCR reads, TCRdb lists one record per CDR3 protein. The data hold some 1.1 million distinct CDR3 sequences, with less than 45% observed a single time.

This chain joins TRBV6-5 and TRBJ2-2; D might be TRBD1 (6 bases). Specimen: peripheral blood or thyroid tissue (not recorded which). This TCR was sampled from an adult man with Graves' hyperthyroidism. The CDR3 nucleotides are TGTGCCAGCAGTTACTCGGCGGACAGAAACACCGGGGAGCTGTTTTTT. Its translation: CASSYSADRNTGELFF.